This TCR beta chain derives from a study of shared clonotypes between healthy human individuals. The overall study: Used for every donor were three CD4 naive, three CD4 memory, two CD8 naive and one CD8 memory plate. Findings and limits, study-wide: Roughly 5% of naive CD4 clonotypes were common to several donors.

Germline CDR1 and CDR2: SGHVS and FNYEAQ. V was trimmed by 1 base and J by 3 bases, leaving 7 bases between them. CDR3 size: 13 residues. As to this clone: Its antigen is undetermined. This sample also contains other DNA sequences that code for the same CDR3.

Naive CD8 isolation took CD45RO-negative cells positively selected for CCR7 and excluded terminally differentiated effector memory CD45RA+ cells. The protocol was immunoSEQ multiplex PCR, while the TCRdb copy is restricted to in-frame clones and leaves out a portion. The repertoire consists of some 2 million clones, with approximately 95% occurring once and the leading ten covering 0.85% to 1.2%. The TCR comes from a man aged 18 to 30 in good health. The chain has TRBV7-6 and TRBJ2-7, with D unresolved. Sequencing used naive CD8+ T cells sorted from blood. The CDR3 loop reads CASSLGQFYEQYF. DNA of the CDR3: TGTGCCAGCAGCTTAGGGCAGTTCTACGAGCAGTACTTC.